This is a list of T cell receptor beta chains from one sample in a study of cytomegalovirus exposure and HLA in healthy donors. Method: immunoSEQ multiplex PCR; TCRdb's copy keeps in-frame clones and lacks some. This table holds 110,000 to 150,000 clones, around 79% found once. Material for sequencing was PBMCs. The origin of the receptors is a male donor in good health and CMV-seronegative. Both conserved end residues are part of each CDR3.

v_call: TRBV7-9
j_call: TRBJ1-1
cdr3_aa: CASSPPRRDREGNTEAFF

v_call: TRBV7-6
j_call: TRBJ2-2
cdr3_aa: CASTFSGTGELFF

v_call: TRBV4-3
j_call: TRBJ1-2
cdr3_aa: CASSLGAGGSGYGYTF

v_call: TRBV2
j_call: TRBJ1-6
cdr3_aa: CASSDQGRNSPLHF

v_call: TRBV11-2
j_call: TRBJ2-7
cdr3_aa: CASSLDRVSQGYEQYF

v_call: TRBV7-9
j_call: TRBJ1-5
cdr3_aa: CASSLSVNQPQHF

v_call: TRBV28
j_call: TRBJ1-5
cdr3_aa: CASRTFSNQPQHF

v_call: TRBV7-2
j_call: TRBJ2-3
cdr3_aa: CASLAGGTDTQYF

v_call: TRBV7-3
j_call: TRBJ2-3
cdr3_aa: CASSSGTSGNTDTQYF

v_call: TRBV19
j_call: TRBJ1-1
cdr3_aa: CASSTHGGSFEAFF

v_call: TRBV2
j_call: TRBJ1-4
cdr3_aa: CASSVEGANNEKLFF

v_call: TRBV7-8
j_call: TRBJ2-3
cdr3_aa: CASSLSSGTTDTQYF

v_call: TRBV27
j_call: TRBJ2-7
cdr3_aa: CASSNQKLNSSYEQYF

v_call: TRBV5-6
j_call: TRBJ1-5
cdr3_aa: CASSRGSGQPQHF

v_call: TRBV6-1
j_call: TRBJ1-5
cdr3_aa: CASRTTGGPQHF

v_call: TRBV7-8
j_call: TRBJ1-1
cdr3_aa: CASSSGQGDTEAFF

v_call: TRBV5-4
j_call: TRBJ1-1
cdr3_aa: CASSQGQGRNTEAFF

v_call: TRBV4-1
j_call: TRBJ1-4
cdr3_aa: CASSQTTGSATNEKLFF

v_call: TRBV29-1
j_call: TRBJ2-3
cdr3_aa: CSVTPPGGTDTQYF

v_call: TRBV7-2
j_call: TRBJ1-2
cdr3_aa: CASSRRRGPSGYTF

v_call: TRBV27
j_call: TRBJ2-5
cdr3_aa: CASSFLGGSWQETQYF

v_call: TRBV5-1
j_call: TRBJ1-4
cdr3_aa: CASSLGATNEKLFF

v_call: TRBV5-8
j_call: TRBJ1-5
cdr3_aa: CASSLAVTKNQPQHF

v_call: TRBV5-6
j_call: TRBJ1-6
cdr3_aa: CASSLAGGSYNSPLHF

v_call: TRBV19
j_call: TRBJ2-2
cdr3_aa: CASSILAGPTGELFF

v_call: TRBV5-4
j_call: TRBJ2-3
cdr3_aa: CASSFLRGGLADTQYF

v_call: TRBV10-1
j_call: TRBJ2-7
cdr3_aa: CASALNGAYEQYF

v_call: TRBV5-4
j_call: TRBJ1-1
cdr3_aa: CASSGLTGSWSEAFF

v_call: TRBV5-4
j_call: TRBJ2-7
cdr3_aa: CASSRQGAIDEQYF

v_call: TRBV5-4
j_call: TRBJ2-7
cdr3_aa: CASSLFQGSYEQYF

v_call: TRBV15
j_call: TRBJ2-5
cdr3_aa: CATSRGGLAGGEETQYF

v_call: TRBV7-9
j_call: TRBJ2-1
cdr3_aa: CASSPGTSTNEQFF

v_call: TRBV5-4
j_call: TRBJ2-1
cdr3_aa: CASSFGGWGGRGEQFF

v_call: TRBV20-1
j_call: TRBJ1-2
cdr3_aa: CSADRMAFYF

v_call: TRBV29-1
j_call: TRBJ2-1
cdr3_aa: CSVVPSSHNEQFF

v_call: TRBV29-1
j_call: TRBJ1-2
cdr3_aa: CSVAPTGINYGYTF

v_call: TRBV5-1
j_call: TRBJ2-7
cdr3_aa: CASAGEVNEQYF

v_call: TRBV7-7
j_call: TRBJ1-1
cdr3_aa: CASSPVYTEAFF

v_call: TRBV4-2
j_call: TRBJ1-2
cdr3_aa: CASSQARMRENYGYTF

v_call: TRBV5-4
j_call: TRBJ2-2
cdr3_aa: CASSLGLAGGMNTGELFF

v_call: TRBV27
j_call: TRBJ2-2
cdr3_aa: CASRSGQGLDTGELFF

v_call: TRBV4-3
j_call: TRBJ1-1
cdr3_aa: CASSQGAWENTEAFF

v_call: TRBV30
j_call: TRBJ2-7
cdr3_aa: CAWSPYRGNEQYF

v_call: TRBV5-1
j_call: TRBJ2-5
cdr3_aa: CASAPETQETQYF